A single T cell receptor (beta chain) is shown here with its context. The repertoire was sequenced with immunoSEQ multiplex PCR; TCRdb's copy has only in-frame clones and lacks some. The sample consists of around 400,000 clones, around 87% of them appearing once. Germline assignment: CDR1 SGHVS and CDR2 FNYEAQ. V was pared by 5 bases and J by 3 bases, with 6 bases of the junction left unmatched. The CDR3 has 15 amino acids. This sample was included in a study of blood T cell repertoires in COVID-19. Material for sequencing was peripheral blood. This chain uses TRBV7-6 with TRBJ2-1; TRBD2 matches at 8 bases. This sequence originates from a woman aged 30 to 39 with COVID-19, enrolled during active disease. CDR3 coding DNA: TGTGCCAGCAGCCCGAGAGGGACTAGCTACAATGAGCAGTTCTTC. This translates into CASSPRGTSYNEQFF. The complete variable domain, with remaining parts taken from reference TRBV7-6 and TRBJ2-1, reads GAGVSQSPRYKVTKRGQDVALRCDPISGHVSLYWYRQALGQGPEFLTYFNYEAQQDKSGLPNDRFSAERPEGSISTLTIQRTEQRDSAMYRCASSPRGTSYNEQFFGPGTRLTVL.